These 24 T cell receptor beta chains came from one sample sequenced in a study of cytotoxic CD8 clonotypes in ibrutinib-treated CLL. This table comes from immunoSEQ multiplex PCR, and its TCRdb copy is limited to in-frame clones, with some not included. This table has under 200,000 clones, roughly 80% appearing once. Sequencing was performed on PBMCs, taken after 12 months of ibrutinib treatment. All receptors come from a human donor with chronic lymphocytic leukemia.

This clone was seen only once. V is TRBV6-5 and J is TRBJ1-1; D uncertain. The CDR3 consists of 12 residues. Germline CDR1 and CDR2: MNHEY and SVGAGI. Between the trimmed V and J ends, which lost 6 bases and 4 bases, there was a span of 9 bases. The CDR3, as DNA: TGTGCCAGCAGCCCCCAGAGCACTGAAGCTTTCTTT. Its protein is CASSPQSTEAFF.

This chain joins TRBV11-3 and TRBJ2-7, with a tentative D call TRBD1 (6 bases). Trimming stripped 1 base from V and 5 bases from J, with 18 bases between. This CDR3 contains 16 residues. Germline CDR1 and CDR2: SGHNT and YENEEA. The CDR3 DNA reads as TGTGCCAGCAGCTTAGGGGGCCAGGGGACCCTTCACGAGCAGTACTTC. Translation: CASSLGGQGTLHEQYF.

This chain uses TRBV18 with TRBJ2-2; TRBD2 agrees at 14 bases. J gave up 7 bases and V 3 bases, and 13 bases lay outside the gene matches. Germline V gene sequence: CDR1 KGHSH, CDR2 LQKENI. The CDR3 is made up of 19 amino acids. CDR3 in DNA: TGTGCCAGCTCACCTGCAGCCACCGGGACTAGCGGGAGAGTCGGGGAGCTGTTTTTT. Translation gives CASSPAATGTSGRVGELFF. Full variable domain (remainder filled in from reference TRBV18 and TRBJ2-2): NAGVMQNPRHLVRRRGQEARLRCSPMKGHSHVYWYRQLPEEGLKFMVYLQKENIIDESGMPKERFSAEFPKEGPSILRIQQVVRGDSAAYFCASSPAATGTSGRVGELFFGEGSRLTVL.

This clone showed up just once. CDR3 sequence: CASSIGQGADTQYF. CDR3 in DNA: TGTGCCAGTAGTATAGGCCAGGGGGCAGATACGCAGTATTTT. This chain connects TRBV19 to TRBJ2-3; TRBD1 aligns across 7 bases. Germline V CDR1 and CDR2: LNHDA, SQIVND (reference sequence). J lost 4 bases, V lost 1 base, and 2 bases had no gene match. The CDR3 runs to 14 residues.

CDR3 in amino acids: CASSGGTRGGYTF. The CDR3 DNA reads TGTGCCAGCAGTGGCGGGACGAGAGGTGGCTACACCTTC. The rearrangement uses TRBV28 and TRBJ1-2; D is perhaps TRBD1 (5 bases). The CDR3 spans 13 residues. Trimming shortened V by 5 bases and J by 7 bases, and 14 bases separated the two germline ends. Germline V gene sequence: CDR1 MDHEN, CDR2 SYDVKM.

The chain carries TRBV28 and TRBJ1-5; TRBD1 aligns across 10 bases. The germline gives CDR1 MDHEN, CDR2 SYDVKM. The CDR3 runs to 18 residues. Germline trimming cut 4 bases from V and 0 bases from J; bases unmatched to any gene: 9. Here the CDR3 reads CASSSDRGYWDSNQPQHF. CDR3 coding DNA: TGTGCCAGCAGTTCGGACAGGGGGTATTGGGATAGCAATCAGCCCCAGCATTTT. Complete variable domain (other parts from reference TRBV28 and TRBJ1-5): DVKVTQSSRYLVKRTGEKVFLECVQDMDHENMFWYRQDPGLGLRLIYFSYDVKMKEKGDIPEGYSVSREKKERFSLILESASTNQTSMYLCASSSDRGYWDSNQPQHFGDGTRLSIL.

The chain couples TRBV2 to TRBJ1-5, with 10 positions matching TRBD1. The CDR3 runs to 18 residues. The V segment lost 7 bases and the J segment 0 bases; nucleotides outside the gene matches: 12. Germline V gene sequence: CDR1 SNHLY, CDR2 FYNNEI. The CDR3 sequence: CASKDPRGQGYSNQPQHF. DNA of the CDR3: TGTGCCAGCAAAGACCCCCGGGGACAGGGGTATAGCAATCAGCCCCAGCATTTT.

The chain recombines TRBV10-3 with TRBJ1-1; 9 positions agree with TRBD1. Looked up from germline, CDR1 is ENHRY and CDR2 is SYGVKD. The length of the CDR3 is 15 residues. V lost 6 bases to trimming and J lost 1 base; unmatched junction nucleotides: 6. CDR3 protein: CAIRTGGQGNTEAFF. Written as DNA, the CDR3 is TGTGCCATCAGGACCGGGGGACAGGGGAACACTGAAGCTTTCTTT.

J is TRBJ2-5 and V is TRBV19; 7 positions agree with TRBD2. Trimming cost V 2 bases and J 5 bases; bases outside gene matches: 11. The CDR3 has 16 residues. Germline V gene data show CDR1 as LNHDA and CDR2 as SQIVND (reference sequence). The CDR3 reads CASSIRRGRQVETQYF. The CDR3 nucleotides are TGTGCCAGTAGTATAAGGCGGGGGAGGCAAGTGGAGACCCAGTACTTC.

The J gene is TRBJ2-3, the V gene TRBV11-3; 7 nucleotides line up with TRBD2. The germline V gene has CDR1 SGHNT and CDR2 YENEEA. The CDR3 sequence is 13 residues long. Losses at the gene ends were 5 bases for V and 6 bases for J; bases not matched to a gene: 5. CDR3 amino acids: CASSQRGTDTQYF. In DNA form, the CDR3 reads TGTGCCAGCAGCCAGCGGGGAACCGATACGCAGTATTTT.

The gene calls are TRBV4-2 and TRBJ1-6; 11 bases are shared with TRBD1. Germline CDR1 and CDR2: LGHNA and YNFKEQ. V shed 4 bases and J 5 bases; nucleotides not matched to a gene: 7. There are 17 residues in the CDR3. DNA for the CDR3: TGTGCCAGCAGCCTAGGACCGGGACAGGGGGATAATTCACCCCTCCACTTT. It translates to CASSLGPGQGDNSPLHF.

J is TRBJ2-7 and V is TRBV5-1; tentative D call: TRBD1 (6 bases). The germline CDR1 and CDR2 sequences are SGHRS and YFSETQ. CDR3 length: 14 residues. With 4 bases removed from V and 3 bases from J, the gap between germline ends came to 14 bases. The CDR3 region is CASSLGDTIYEQYF. The DNA of the CDR3 is TGCGCCAGCAGCCTTGGGGACACAATCTACGAGCAGTACTTC.

This sequence joins TRBV10-3 and TRBJ1-2; a possible D gene is TRBD1 (5 bases). CDR3 size: 14 residues. V lost 4 bases, J lost 2 bases, and 11 bases lay in between. Germline V gives CDR1 ENHRY, CDR2 SYGVKD. In DNA form, the CDR3 reads TGTGCCATCAGTGCCGCAGGGATGAACTATGGCTACACCTTC. Its translation is CAISAAGMNYGYTF.

The rearrangement links TRBV5-1 to TRBJ2-7; D might be TRBD1 (8 bases). This CDR3 has 16 amino acids. CDR1 and CDR2 (germline): SGHRS, YFSETQ. V was clipped by 4 bases and J by 6 bases, with 23 bases between them. The CDR3, as DNA: TGCGCCAGCAGCAAAAATCCAGGGGGCGGGAGCGGCGAGCAGTACTTC. It codes for CASSKNPGGGSGEQYF.

V and J are TRBV7-2 and TRBJ2-7; D possibly matches TRBD1 or TRBD2 (7 bases each). CDR1 and CDR2 (germline): SGHTA, FQGNSA. The CDR3 contains 14 residues. Trimming left V 5 bases short and J 2 bases short, with 13 bases between. The CDR3 nucleotides are TGTGCCAGCAGCCAGGGGGGGTACACCTACGAGCAGTACTTC. Protein: CASSQGGYTYEQYF.

This clone was found a few times. V gene TRBV5-8 combines with J gene TRBJ1-6, with 7 bases lining up with TRBD1. J lost 8 bases, V lost 3 bases, and 8 bases had no gene match. The CDR3 contains 15 residues. Germline assignment: CDR1 SGHTS and CDR2 YDEGEE. CDR3 nucleotide sequence: TGTGCCAGCAGCTCGGCCGGGACAGACTATTCACCCCTCCACTTT. Residues: CASSSAGTDYSPLHF.

V usage is TRBV10-3 and J usage is TRBJ2-7, with D perhaps being TRBD1 or TRBD2 (5 bases each). The V and J ends lost 6 bases and 5 bases respectively, with 14 bases between them. In germline, CDR1 is ENHRY, CDR2 SYGVKD. The CDR3 has 13 amino acids. The CDR3 is CAISPRDVDEQYF. In DNA, the CDR3 is TGTGCCATCAGCCCCCGGGACGTCGACGAGCAGTACTTC.

The chain uses TRBV4-3 and TRBJ2-5; D is ambiguous. This CDR3 has 11 residues. V lost 3 bases, J lost 2 bases, and 1 base lay in between. Per germline, CDR1 LGHNA and CDR2 YSLEER. The CDR3 here is CASSQQETQYF. The CDR3 DNA reads as TGCGCCAGCAGCCAGCAAGAGACCCAGTACTTC.

The CDR3 loop reads CASSPGVGVIHGYTF. The CDR3, as DNA: TGTGCCAGCTCACCAGGTGTGGGGGTAATTCATGGCTACACCTTC. V and J are TRBV18 and TRBJ1-2; D is possibly TRBD1 (5 bases). Germline V gene lookup returns CDR1 KGHSH and CDR2 LQKENI. This CDR3 has 15 residues. Between the trimmed V and J ends, which lost 2 bases and 6 bases, there was a span of 16 bases.

The V call is TRBV6-1, the J call TRBJ2-5, with D tentatively TRBD2 (5 bases). The DNA end favors TRBJ2-7, so the J call may be wrong. There are 18 residues in the CDR3. The germline CDR1 and CDR2 sequences are MNHNS and SASEGT. For the CDR3, the DNA is TGTGCCAGCAGTGAAGCATGGTCTAGCCGTACTTCTCCCTACGAGCAGTACTTC. Protein sequence: CASSEAWSSRTSPYEQYF.

This sequence joins TRBV4-1 and TRBJ1-1; no clear D gene. Trimming pared 2 bases from V and 2 bases from J, leaving 9 bases between. This CDR3 has 14 residues. Germline V lookup: CDR1 MGHRA, CDR2 YSYEKL. The CDR3 here is CASSQYSGNTEAFF. The CDR3 nucleotides are TGCGCCAGCAGCCAATACTCAGGTAACACTGAAGCTTTCTTT.

About this clone: The sample carries other DNA sequences with the same CDR3. The V and J genes are TRBV9 and TRBJ2-5; 10 bases line up with TRBD2. V dropped 1 base and J dropped 3; count of bases not matched to a gene: 6. This CDR3 region has 16 residues. CDR1 SGDLS and CDR2 YYNGEE come from the germline V gene. CDR3 in amino acids: CASSVRPSGGKETQYF. DNA of the CDR3: TGTGCCAGCAGCGTAAGGCCTAGCGGGGGCAAAGAGACCCAGTACTTC. The full variable domain, rest sourced from reference TRBV9 and TRBJ2-5, is DSGVTQTPKHLITATGQRVTLRCSPRSGDLSVYWYQQSLDQGLQFLIQYYNGEERAKGNILERFSAQQFPDLHSELNLSSLELGDSALYFCASSVRPSGGKETQYFGPGTRLLVL.

The chain carries TRBV5-1 and TRBJ2-1; D not certain. This CDR3 has 16 residues. Looked up from germline, CDR1 is SGHRS and CDR2 is YFSETQ. Trimming removed 1 base from V and 0 bases from J, with 11 bases in between. The CDR3 bases are TGCGCCAGCAGCTTGATGCCCCAGAGCTCCTACAATGAGCAGTTCTTC. Translated: CASSLMPQSSYNEQFF. Drawing the rest from reference TRBV5-1 and TRBJ2-1, the complete variable domain is KAGVTQTPRYLIKTRGQQVTLSCSPISGHRSVSWYQQTPGQGLQFLFEYFSETQRNKGNFPGRFSGRQFSNSRSEMNVSTLELGDSALYLCASSLMPQSSYNEQFFGPGTRLTVL.

The chain has TRBV5-1 and TRBJ1-2; possible D gene TRBD1, 6 bases. Germline V gene data show CDR1 as SGHRS and CDR2 as YFSETQ. The CDR3 covers 15 residues. The V and J ends lost 0 bases and 6 bases respectively, with 15 bases between them. Here the CDR3 reads CASSLAGRGVNGYTF. The DNA of the CDR3 is TGCGCCAGCAGCTTGGCCGGCAGGGGAGTGAATGGCTACACCTTC. The full variable domain, its missing parts supplied by reference TRBV5-1 and TRBJ1-2, is KAGVTQTPRYLIKTRGQQVTLSCSPISGHRSVSWYQQTPGQGLQFLFEYFSETQRNKGNFPGRFSGRQFSNSRSEMNVSTLELGDSALYLCASSLAGRGVNGYTFGSGTRLTVV.